This T cell receptor beta chain was recorded in a study of blood T cell repertoires in COVID-19. V was trimmed by 7 bases and J by 7 bases, leaving 20 bases between them. Germline V gene data show CDR1 as MNHEY and CDR2 as SVGAGI. The CDR3 spans 14 residues. Original handling: Cell counts per sample came from amplifying reference gene primers. Only in-frame clones appear in the TCRdb table, and some are missing; sequencing was by immunoSEQ multiplex PCR. V, J and clone size reflect that table, while D and trimming were determined from the DNA. This table has roughly 260,000 clones, roughly 87% appearing once. Adults between roughly 18 and 100 years of age took part from 20 to 25 US areas. Membership in each cohort depended on participant-reported clinical history.

The gene calls are TRBV6-5 and TRBJ2-7, with D perhaps TRBD1 (6 bases). Sequencing was carried out using PBMCs or T cells enriched from blood (not recorded which). This clonotype was sampled from a woman in her thirties with acute COVID-19. CDR3 residues: CASKSGQGLLEQYF. The CDR3 DNA follows: TGTGCCAGCAAGTCCGGCCAGGGGCTCCTAGAGCAGTACTTC.